Listed here are 20 T cell receptor beta chains from one sample, sequenced in a study of early T cells in non-severe SARS-CoV-2 infection. TCRdb called the 5' RACE reads again in MiXCR, with one record for every CDR3 protein. The repertoire has some 64,000 distinct CDR3 sequences, 20% to 25% of them found once; the top ten carry about 15%. Here the sequenced sample was whole blood, taken at baseline. The origin of the receptors is an adult who was a healthcare worker with PCR-confirmed SARS-CoV-2 infection or an uninfected control (not recorded which).

The J gene is TRBJ2-2, the V gene TRBV11-2; 7 nucleotides line up with TRBD2. The CDR3 covers 15 residues. Trimming took 8 bases from V and 0 from J; bases not matched to a gene: 6. The germline V gene has CDR1 SGHAT and CDR2 FQNNGV. CDR3 region: CASVPLAANTGELFF. DNA for the CDR3: TGTGCCAGCGTGCCGCTAGCGGCGAACACCGGGGAGCTGTTTTTT.

This clonotype was counted a few times. The chain joins TRBV12-3 or TRBV12-4 to TRBJ1-2; possibly TRBD1 for D (5 bases). The V and J ends lost 5 bases and 4 bases respectively, with 11 bases between them. CDR3 size: 13 residues. The CDR3 region has the DNA TGTGCCAGCAGTGTCACAGGATCCTATGGCTACACCTTC. This gives the protein CASSVTGSYGYTF.

This clonotype was counted between two and nine times. V usage is TRBV5-1 and J usage is TRBJ2-2; unclear D gene. Germline values: CDR1 SGHRS, CDR2 YFSETQ. This CDR3 region has 15 residues. V was pared by 0 bases and J by 6 bases, with 12 bases between. DNA for the CDR3: TGCGCCAGCAGCTTGGCCGCGGAGCTCGCCGGGGAGCTGTTTTTT. Protein product: CASSLAAELAGELFF.

This clonotype was seen a handful of times. This chain connects TRBV18 to TRBJ2-7, with unresolved D. There are 13 residues in the CDR3. Per the germline V gene, CDR1 is KGHSH and CDR2 is LQKENI. Deletions cut 4 bases from V and 5 bases from J, with 12 bases between. This CDR3 is CASSQGILNEQYF. The DNA of the CDR3 is TGTGCCAGCTCACAAGGGATCCTCAACGAGCAGTACTTC.

This clonotype was recorded a few times. V is TRBV6-1 and J is TRBJ2-7; no clear D. The germline CDR1 and CDR2 sequences are MNHNS and SASEGT. V was clipped by 6 bases and J by 3 bases, with 9 bases between them. The CDR3 is 12 residues long. For the CDR3, the DNA is TGTGCCAGCAGAGGACGGGTCTACGAGCAGTACTTC. As protein: CASRGRVYEQYF.

This chain links TRBV3-1 with TRBJ1-6, with 8 nucleotides matching TRBD1. The trim removed 2 bases at V and 7 bases at J, leaving 7 bases unmatched. The germline gives CDR1 LGHDT, CDR2 YNNKEL (reference sequence). This CDR3 spans 16 amino acids. CDR3 in DNA: TGTGCCAGCAGCCAACCCTACGGACAGGGAAATTCACCCCTCCACTTT. Translated, it gives CASSQPYGQGNSPLHF.

In this sample, this clonotype turned up a few times. This chain links TRBV3-1 with TRBJ2-7; TRBD1 aligns across 8 bases. The CDR3 totals 13 residues. Germline loops: CDR1 LGHDT, CDR2 YNNKEL (reference sequence). The ends lost 4 bases at V and 5 bases at J; junction bases unmatched: 4. In DNA form, the CDR3 reads TGTGCCAGCAGCCGCGGACAGGGCGACGAGCAGTACTTC. The encoded protein is CASSRGQGDEQYF.

The chain joins TRBV20-1 to TRBJ1-2; TRBD1 aligns across 9 bases. CDR3 length: 12 residues. The germline V gene has CDR1 DFQATT and CDR2 SNEGSKA (reference sequence). Trimming took 6 bases from V and 7 from J; bases not matched to a gene: 6. The CDR3 loop is CSAGTGTGGYTF. The DNA of the CDR3 is TGCAGTGCCGGGACAGGGACTGGTGGCTACACCTTC.

The sample holds a few counts of this clonotype. V and J are TRBV20-1 and TRBJ2-7; 8 bases line up with TRBD2. The CDR3 is made up of 21 amino acids. V lost 5 bases to trimming and J lost 0 bases; unmatched junction nucleotides: 27. CDR1 and CDR2 (germline): DFQATT, SNEGSKA (reference sequence). CDR3 amino acids: CSAHRPRQRTSLAYRSYEQYF. The CDR3 region has the DNA TGCAGTGCTCATAGGCCCAGACAAAGGACTAGCTTAGCGTACCGCTCCTACGAGCAGTACTTC.

There are a few counts of this clonotype. This rearrangement joins TRBV28 to TRBJ1-4; no clear D gene. Between the trimmed V and J ends, which lost 1 base and 6 bases, there was a span of 18 bases. There are 17 residues in the CDR3. CDR1 is MDHEN and CDR2 is SYDVKM in the germline V gene. The CDR3 loop is CASSLSTGYSSYEKLFF. As DNA, the CDR3 is TGTGCCAGCAGTTTATCCACTGGCTATAGTTCTTATGAAAAACTGTTTTTT. Supplemented by reference TRBV28 and TRBJ1-4, the full variable domain reads DVKVTQSSRYLVKRTGEKVFLECVQDMDHENMFWYRQDPGLGLRLIYFSYDVKMKEKGDIPEGYSVSREKKERFSLILESASTNQTSMYLCASSLSTGYSSYEKLFFGSGTQLSVL.

This clonotype was seen just once. This chain uses TRBV29-1 with TRBJ1-1, with D unclear. V was shortened by 5 bases and J by 2 bases, with 6 bases between the two germline ends. This CDR3 comprises 11 residues. The germline V gene encodes CDR1 SQVTM and CDR2 ANQGSEA. This CDR3 reads CSVIQNTEAFF. The CDR3 DNA is TGCAGCGTTATACAAAACACTGAAGCTTTCTTT.

V is TRBV20-1 and J is TRBJ2-5, with D hard to call. The CDR3 contains 10 residues. The germline V gene encodes CDR1 DFQATT and CDR2 SNEGSKA (reference sequence). Trimming removed 6 bases at V and 7 bases at J, with 9 bases between. The CDR3 loop reads CSALVGTQYF. CDR3 coding DNA: TGCAGTGCGCTGGTAGGGACCCAGTACTTC.

The gene calls are TRBV5-1 and TRBJ1-2; D remains unclear. Between the trimmed V and J ends, which lost 4 bases and 4 bases, there was a span of 11 bases. Germline V gene lookup returns CDR1 SGHRS and CDR2 YFSETQ. CDR3 size: 13 residues. The CDR3 loop is CASSPREVYGYTF. The CDR3 DNA sequence: TGCGCCAGCAGCCCTCGCGAGGTCTATGGCTACACCTTC.

The gene calls are TRBV4-1 and TRBJ1-2; TRBD1 is a possible D gene (6 bases). Trimming stripped 3 bases from V and 4 bases from J, with 12 bases between. Germline CDR1 MGHRA, CDR2 YSYEKL. The CDR3 length is 14 residues. The chain's CDR3 is CASSHPDRFYGYTF. The CDR3 coding sequence is TGCGCCAGCAGCCACCCGGACAGATTCTATGGCTACACCTTC.

The J gene is TRBJ1-2, the V gene TRBV30, with 8 bases identical to TRBD1. J lost 7 bases, V lost 3 bases, and 13 bases had no gene match. This CDR3 is built from 15 residues. The germline V gene has CDR1 GTSNPN and CDR2 SVGIG (reference sequence). The CDR3 here is CAWRKLTGERIGYTF. In DNA, the CDR3 is TGTGCCTGGAGGAAATTGACAGGGGAAAGAATTGGCTACACCTTC.

This clonotype came up once. The V call is TRBV5-1, the J call TRBJ1-1; 8 positions agree with TRBD1. From germline, CDR1 is SGHRS and CDR2 YFSETQ. The V segment lost 4 bases and the J segment 10 bases; nucleotides outside the gene matches: 6. This CDR3 spans 12 amino acids. The CDR3 protein is CASSLDRVRAFF. CDR3 DNA: TGCGCCAGCAGCCTGGACAGGGTAAGAGCTTTCTTT.

This clonotype showed up many times. V is TRBV20-1 and J is TRBJ1-2, with D uncertain. Germline values: CDR1 DFQATT, CDR2 SNEGSKA (reference sequence). The CDR3 runs 12 residues. Trimming removed 5 bases at V and 7 bases at J, with 14 bases between. In nucleotides, the CDR3 is TGCAGTGCTCGGAGAGGGCAGTCTGGCTACACCTTC. It yields the protein CSARRGQSGYTF.

The CDR3 nucleotides read TGCGCCAGCGCCCCCCGGTTGGCTAACTATGGCTACACCTTC. As protein: CASAPRLANYGYTF. V gene TRBV5-1 combines with J gene TRBJ1-2; no reliable D call. Between the trimmed V and J ends, which lost 7 bases and 0 bases, there was a span of 13 bases. This CDR3 comprises 14 residues. Germline CDR1 is SGHRS and CDR2 is YFSETQ.

This clonotype was observed a handful of times. The rearrangement joins TRBV20-1 to TRBJ1-2; D perhaps matches TRBD1 (6 bases). Germline V lookup: CDR1 DFQATT, CDR2 SNEGSKA (reference sequence). CDR3 length: 14 amino acids. Trimming pared 0 bases from V and 3 bases from J, leaving 11 bases between. The CDR3 sequence is CSARDIRGDYGYTF. The CDR3 DNA reads as TGCAGTGCTAGAGATATTAGGGGGGACTATGGCTACACCTTC.

This clonotype occurred many times. The V and J genes are TRBV10-3 and TRBJ2-3, with D possibly TRBD2 on 6 matching bases. Germline V lookup: CDR1 ENHRY, CDR2 SYGVKD. Trimming shortened V by 2 bases and J by 1 base, and 10 bases separated the two germline ends. CDR3 length: 15 amino acids. This chain's CDR3 is CAISEGGIGTDTQYF. DNA of the CDR3: TGTGCCATCAGTGAGGGGGGGATTGGCACAGATACGCAGTATTTT.